A selection of T cell receptor beta chains follows, all from one sample in a study of T cell changes during pregnancy in multiple sclerosis. The protocol was immunoSEQ multiplex PCR, while the TCRdb copy is restricted to in-frame clones and leaves out a portion. The table lists approximately 66,000 clones, around 90% of them singletons. The sequenced sample was CD8+ T cells from peripheral blood mononuclear cells, obtained before pregnancy. Receptor source: a female donor with multiple sclerosis, enrolled in a pregnancy study. Each CDR3 is given with its conserved first and last residue. D genes are given only for firm matches. A clone size is listed for some rows: how often the clone was seen (once, few, many), or a class if it is expanded.

clone_size: NA
j_call: TRBJ2-7
v_call: TRBV6-6
d_call: NA
cdr3_nt: TGTGCCAGCAGCCTACCAGCCGGGACATTCTACGAGCAGTACTTC
cdr3_aa: CASSLPAGTFYEQYF

clone_size: NA
j_call: TRBJ1-2
v_call: TRBV5-1
d_call: TRBD1
cdr3_nt: TGCGCCAGCAGGGAGGGACAGGGTATCGGTGGCTACACCTTC
cdr3_aa: CASREGQGIGGYTF

clone_size: NA
j_call: TRBJ2-1
v_call: TRBV11-3
d_call: TRBD2
cdr3_nt: TGTGCCAGCAGCCCGAGCGGGGGGATCAATGAGCAGTTCTTC
cdr3_aa: CASSPSGGINEQFF

clone_size: NA
j_call: TRBJ1-1
v_call: TRBV20-1
d_call: NA
cdr3_nt: TGCAGTGCTAGAGATAGTTGGGCTTTCTTT
cdr3_aa: CSARDSWAFF

clone_size: NA
j_call: TRBJ2-7
v_call: TRBV6-5
d_call: TRBD1
cdr3_nt: TGTGCCAGCAGTTTCTCCGGGGGACAGGGCTCCTACGAGCAGTACTTC
cdr3_aa: CASSFSGGQGSYEQYF

clone_size: NA
j_call: TRBJ2-1
v_call: TRBV18
d_call: NA
cdr3_nt: TGTGCCAGCTCACCACCCCAGGTAGTTGAGCAGTTCTTC
cdr3_aa: CASSPPQVVEQFF

clone_size: NA
j_call: TRBJ2-5
v_call: TRBV13
d_call: TRBD1
cdr3_nt: TGTGCCAGCAGCCCGACAGGGGAAGGATCGGCGAGGGAGACCCAGTACTTC
cdr3_aa: CASSPTGEGSARETQYF

clone_size: NA
j_call: TRBJ2-7
v_call: TRBV27
d_call: TRBD2
cdr3_nt: TGTGCCAGCAGTTCCCCTCTGGGACTAGCGGGGTCATACGAGCAGTACTTC
cdr3_aa: CASSSPLGLAGSYEQYF

clone_size: NA
j_call: TRBJ2-2
v_call: TRBV18
d_call: TRBD1
cdr3_nt: TGTGCCAGCTCACCTCTTTCCCGGGACAGCCTTTTTCAGAACACCGGGGAGCTGTTTTTT
cdr3_aa: CASSPLSRDSLFQNTGELFF

clone_size: NA
j_call: TRBJ2-3
v_call: TRBV21-1
d_call: NA
cdr3_nt: TGTGCCAGCAGCAAACTGGACAGGGGAACAGATACGCAGTATTTT
cdr3_aa: CASSKLDRGTDTQYF

clone_size: NA
j_call: TRBJ1-1
v_call: TRBV19
d_call: NA
cdr3_nt: TGTGCCAGTAGTGCGACTGAAGCTTTCTTT
cdr3_aa: CASSATEAFF

clone_size: NA
j_call: TRBJ2-3
v_call: TRBV7-3
d_call: NA
cdr3_nt: TGTGCCAGCAGCTTGGGCCTTAGCACAGATACGCAGTATTTT
cdr3_aa: CASSLGLSTDTQYF

clone_size: NA
j_call: TRBJ1-1
v_call: TRBV19
d_call: NA
cdr3_nt: TGTGCCAGTAAACAGGGCCACAATGAAGCTTTCTTT
cdr3_aa: CASKQGHNEAFF

clone_size: NA
j_call: TRBJ2-5
v_call: TRBV7-6
d_call: TRBD1
cdr3_nt: TGTGCCAGCAGCGTTACAGGGGAGGAGACCCAGTACTTC
cdr3_aa: CASSVTGEETQYF

clone_size: NA
j_call: TRBJ2-1
v_call: TRBV5-1
d_call: NA
cdr3_nt: TGCGCCAGCAGCTTGGGGCCCGGGAGCCCCAATGAGCAGTTCTTC
cdr3_aa: CASSLGPGSPNEQFF

clone_size: NA
j_call: TRBJ2-5
v_call: TRBV21-1
d_call: NA
cdr3_nt: TGTGCCAGCAGCAAAGCTTCCGAGACTAGCGGGGCGCTCCAAGAGACCCAGTACTTC
cdr3_aa: CASSKASETSGALQETQYF

clone_size: NA
j_call: TRBJ2-2
v_call: TRBV7-9
d_call: TRBD2
cdr3_nt: TGTGCCATCCCCTACGGGGGGGAAACCGGGGAGCTGTTTTTT
cdr3_aa: CAIPYGGETGELFF

clone_size: NA
j_call: TRBJ2-7
v_call: TRBV7-9
d_call: TRBD1
cdr3_nt: TGTGCCACCGAATCACCCGGGACAGTTATTTACGAGCAGTACTTC
cdr3_aa: CATESPGTVIYEQYF

clone_size: NA
j_call: TRBJ2-7
v_call: TRBV9
d_call: TRBD2
cdr3_nt: TGTGCCGAACGGGGGGGCATCTGGTACGAGCAGTACTTC
cdr3_aa: CAERGGIWYEQYF

clone_size: NA
j_call: TRBJ1-2
v_call: TRBV10-3
d_call: NA
cdr3_nt: TGTGCCATCAGTGAGTCAAGCTTAACTATGAGCTACACCTTC
cdr3_aa: CAISESSLTMSYTF

clone_size: NA
j_call: TRBJ2-3
v_call: TRBV5-1
d_call: NA
cdr3_nt: TGCGCCAGCAGCCCGACGAGGGATACGCAGTATTTT
cdr3_aa: CASSPTRDTQYF

clone_size: NA
j_call: TRBJ2-2
v_call: TRBV4-1
d_call: NA
cdr3_nt: TGCGCCAGCAGCCAAGAGGATAGCGGTTGGACCGGGGAGCTGTTTTTT
cdr3_aa: CASSQEDSGWTGELFF

clone_size: once
j_call: TRBJ1-4
v_call: TRBV19
d_call: TRBD1
cdr3_nt: TGTGCCAGTAGCCCAGGGGGCGCGTATGAAAAACTGTTTTTT
cdr3_aa: CASSPGGAYEKLFF

clone_size: NA
j_call: TRBJ2-1
v_call: TRBV9
d_call: TRBD2
cdr3_nt: TGTGCCAGCAGCGCCGCGGGGGGGATTAATGAGCAGTTCTTC
cdr3_aa: CASSAAGGINEQFF

clone_size: NA
j_call: TRBJ2-3
v_call: TRBV10-3
d_call: NA
cdr3_nt: TGTGCCATCAGGGCCTCAGATACGCAGTATTTT
cdr3_aa: CAIRASDTQYF

clone_size: NA
j_call: TRBJ2-7
v_call: TRBV15
d_call: TRBD1
cdr3_nt: TGTGCCACCAGAAAGCGGACAGGGGACGAGCAGTACTTC
cdr3_aa: CATRKRTGDEQYF

clone_size: NA
j_call: TRBJ1-1
v_call: TRBV6-6
d_call: NA
cdr3_nt: TGTGCCAGCAGTGGTTCGGACGAGGGCACTGAAGCTTTCTTT
cdr3_aa: CASSGSDEGTEAFF

clone_size: NA
j_call: TRBJ1-2
v_call: TRBV7-2
d_call: NA
cdr3_nt: TGTGCCAGCAGCTTAGCGTTGGAGTTCGGCACCCTGATTTTC
cdr3_aa: CASSLALEFGTLIF

clone_size: once
j_call: TRBJ1-5
v_call: TRBV19
d_call: TRBD1
cdr3_nt: TGTGCCAGTAGTATAGACCGGGACAGGGCATATCAGCCCCAGCATTTT
cdr3_aa: CASSIDRDRAYQPQHF

clone_size: NA
j_call: TRBJ1-5
v_call: TRBV6-1
d_call: NA
cdr3_nt: TGTGCCAGCAGTGAAGACGGGCAGGGAGGTCAGCCCCAGCATTTT
cdr3_aa: CASSEDGQGGQPQHF

clone_size: NA
j_call: TRBJ2-1
v_call: TRBV18
d_call: NA
cdr3_nt: TGTGCCAGCTCACCAGACTACCACTACAATGAGCAGTTCTTC
cdr3_aa: CASSPDYHYNEQFF

clone_size: NA
j_call: TRBJ2-1
v_call: TRBV27
d_call: NA
cdr3_nt: TGTGCCAGCAGTTTATTCCTAACGGGGAATGAGCAGTTCTTC
cdr3_aa: CASSLFLTGNEQFF

clone_size: NA
j_call: TRBJ2-1
v_call: TRBV19
d_call: TRBD2
cdr3_nt: TGTGCCTCCTCCGGGACTAGCGGTCTGAGCTCCTACAATGAGCAGTTCTTC
cdr3_aa: CASSGTSGLSSYNEQFF

clone_size: NA
j_call: TRBJ2-5
v_call: TRBV19
d_call: NA
cdr3_nt: TGTGCCAGTAGTATCGCGGTCCAAGAGACCCAGTACTTC
cdr3_aa: CASSIAVQETQYF

clone_size: NA
j_call: TRBJ2-7
v_call: TRBV13
d_call: TRBD1
cdr3_nt: TGTGCCAGCAGCACCTCAGGGGGCCTAGGAGAGCAGTACTTC
cdr3_aa: CASSTSGGLGEQYF

clone_size: NA
j_call: TRBJ2-7
v_call: TRBV4-1
d_call: NA
cdr3_nt: TGCGCCAGCAGCCAAGGGCGGGGGCCTACCTACGAGCAGTACTTC
cdr3_aa: CASSQGRGPTYEQYF

clone_size: NA
j_call: TRBJ2-7
v_call: TRBV19
d_call: TRBD1
cdr3_nt: TGTGCCAGTAGCGCACCCGGGACAGGGGCCTACGAGCAGTACTTC
cdr3_aa: CASSAPGTGAYEQYF

clone_size: NA
j_call: TRBJ1-3
v_call: TRBV21-1
d_call: NA
cdr3_nt: TGTGCCAGCACCCAGCCAAAGACAGACTCTGGAAACACCATATATTTT
cdr3_aa: CASTQPKTDSGNTIYF

clone_size: NA
j_call: TRBJ2-2
v_call: TRBV9
d_call: TRBD2
cdr3_nt: TGTGCCAGCAGCACGGGACTAGCGGGGGGACAGAACACCGGGGAGCTGTTTTTT
cdr3_aa: CASSTGLAGGQNTGELFF

clone_size: NA
j_call: TRBJ2-7
v_call: TRBV5-1
d_call: NA
cdr3_nt: TGCGCCAGCCAAAAAGACAGAGCCTACGAGCAGTACTTC
cdr3_aa: CASQKDRAYEQYF

clone_size: NA
j_call: TRBJ2-7
v_call: TRBV7-2
d_call: TRBD1
cdr3_nt: TGTGCCAGCAGCTCGACAGGGCTAACTGGAGAGCAGTACTTC
cdr3_aa: CASSSTGLTGEQYF

clone_size: NA
j_call: TRBJ2-5
v_call: TRBV6-1
d_call: NA
cdr3_nt: TGTGCCAGCGTCCATCAAGAGACCCAGTACTTC
cdr3_aa: CASVHQETQYF

clone_size: NA
j_call: TRBJ2-1
v_call: TRBV27
d_call: TRBD1
cdr3_nt: TGTGCCAGCAGTTTAAGTTTCGGGGACAGGGTCCCCCACAATGAGCAGTTCTTC
cdr3_aa: CASSLSFGDRVPHNEQFF

clone_size: NA
j_call: TRBJ2-7
v_call: TRBV10-2
d_call: TRBD1
cdr3_nt: TGCGCCAGCGGGACAGGCTACGAGCAGTACTTC
cdr3_aa: CASGTGYEQYF

clone_size: NA
j_call: TRBJ1-1
v_call: TRBV5-6
d_call: NA
cdr3_nt: TGTGCCAGCAGCTTGGGAACTCCTGAAGCTTTCTTT
cdr3_aa: CASSLGTPEAFF

clone_size: NA
j_call: TRBJ1-2
v_call: TRBV19
d_call: NA
cdr3_nt: TGTGCCAGTACCCCCGGGAGGATTAACTATGGCTACACCTTC
cdr3_aa: CASTPGRINYGYTF

clone_size: NA
j_call: TRBJ2-1
v_call: TRBV9
d_call: TRBD2
cdr3_nt: TGTGCCAGCAGCGTTCTAGCGGGGGTCTACAATGAGCAGTTCTTC
cdr3_aa: CASSVLAGVYNEQFF

clone_size: NA
j_call: TRBJ2-2
v_call: TRBV7-7
d_call: NA
cdr3_nt: TGTGCTAGCAGCTTATCGGGGGACTACACCGGGGAGCTGTTTTTT
cdr3_aa: CASSLSGDYTGELFF

clone_size: NA
j_call: TRBJ1-1
v_call: TRBV2
d_call: TRBD1
cdr3_nt: TGTGCCAGCAGTCAACGGACAGGCGTAGTGACTGAAGCTTTCTTT
cdr3_aa: CASSQRTGVVTEAFF

clone_size: NA
j_call: TRBJ1-1
v_call: TRBV7-3
d_call: NA
cdr3_nt: TGTGCCAGCAGCCCAACGCCCGGGGTGGGATCTCACACTGAAGCTTTCTTT
cdr3_aa: CASSPTPGVGSHTEAFF